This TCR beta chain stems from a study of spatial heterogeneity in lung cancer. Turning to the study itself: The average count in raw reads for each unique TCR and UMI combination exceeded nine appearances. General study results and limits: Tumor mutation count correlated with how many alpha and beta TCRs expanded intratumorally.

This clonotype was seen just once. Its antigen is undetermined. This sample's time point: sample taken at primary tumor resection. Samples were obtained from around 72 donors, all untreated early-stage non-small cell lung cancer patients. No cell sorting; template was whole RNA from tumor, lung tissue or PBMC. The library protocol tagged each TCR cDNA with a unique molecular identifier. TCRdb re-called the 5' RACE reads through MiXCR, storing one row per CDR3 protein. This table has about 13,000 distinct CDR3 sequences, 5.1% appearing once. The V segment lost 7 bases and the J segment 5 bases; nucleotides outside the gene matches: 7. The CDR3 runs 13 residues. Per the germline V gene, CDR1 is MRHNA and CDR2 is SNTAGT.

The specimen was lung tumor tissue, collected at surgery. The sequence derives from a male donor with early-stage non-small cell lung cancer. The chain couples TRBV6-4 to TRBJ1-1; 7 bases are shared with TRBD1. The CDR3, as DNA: TGTGCCAGCATGGAGCAGGGGGGAACTGAAGCTTTCTTT. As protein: CASMEQGGTEAFF.